This T cell receptor beta chain emerged from a study of CXCR3-negative and CXCR3-positive naive CD8 T cells. Via 5' RACE with UMI labels, TRB cDNA libraries were prepared. TCRdb derives one entry per CDR3 protein from the 5' RACE reads, leaving out DNA. This listing includes 150,000 to 170,000 distinct CDR3 sequences. This CDR3 spans 13 amino acids. Germline lookup yields CDR1 DFQATT and CDR2 SNEGSKA (reference sequence). Study-level points and caveats: CXCR3 levels fell partly with cryopreservation; most assays relied on fresh PBMCs. TRB CDR3s of CXCR3-positive naive cells were more hydrophobic than those of CXCR3-negative naive cells.

A note on this clonotype: What it binds is not known.

The chain links TRBV20-1 to TRBJ1-4; TCRdb's assignment of TRBD1 cannot be checked, as there is no DNA. Sequencing was carried out using naive CXCR3+ CD8+ T cells from blood. Subset indicated: CD45RO-CCR7+CD27+CD95- naive CD8+ T cells expressing CXCR3 (TNR3+). This receptor was taken from a human donor in good health. Some clones in this sample may be carry-over from other donors' samples. The CDR3 sequence is CSAPDREVEKLFF.